These 11 T cell receptor beta chains were sequenced from one sample in a study of T cells in Graves' hyperthyroidism and ophthalmopathy. Amplification of TCR beta CDR3 regions was performed using RNA transcripts as template. The TCR CDR3 first-round RT-PCR relied on the HTBI primer set. TCRdb analysed the multiplex PCR reads with MiXCR anew, one entry per CDR3 protein. The sample holds 250,000 to 350,000 distinct CDR3 sequences, about 17% seen once. The source material was blood. Source of these receptors: a woman between 55 and 75 years old with Graves' ophthalmopathy.

This clonotype has more than one count but fewer than ten. This chain uses TRBV25-1 with TRBJ2-1; 16 bases are a match to TRBD2. This CDR3 has 18 residues. The germline V gene has CDR1 MGHDK and CDR2 SYGVNS. Trimming took 4 bases from V and 11 from J; bases not matched to a gene: 14. The chain's CDR3 is CASSGGTSGRAAWVKQFF. The CDR3 coding sequence is TGTGCCAGCAGTGGCGGGACTAGCGGGAGGGCCGCGTGGGTGAAGCAGTTCTTC.

This clonotype was counted at least ten times. This sequence joins TRBV5-6 and TRBJ1-1; no clear D gene. The CDR3 spans 14 residues. The V and J ends lost 6 bases and 3 bases respectively, with 15 bases between them. Germline lookup yields CDR1 SGHDT and CDR2 YYEEEE. CDR3 in DNA: TGTGCCAGCACCCTATATGATGATTACACTGAAGCTTTCTTT. It specifies CASTLYDDYTEAFF. Based on the CDR3 plus reference TRBV5-6 and TRBJ1-1, the full variable domain is DAGVTQSPTHLIKTRGQQVTLRCSPKSGHDTVSWYQQALGQGPQFIFQYYEEEERQRGNFPDRFSGHQFPNYSSELNVNALLLGDSALYLCASTLYDDYTEAFFGQGTRLTVV.

In its sample, this clonotype was seen many times. V and J are TRBV28 and TRBJ1-1; D remains unclear. The CDR3 has 14 amino acids. Germline V gene lookup returns CDR1 MDHEN and CDR2 SYDVKM. V was shortened by 5 bases and J by 1 base, with 11 bases between the two germline ends. The CDR3 sequence: CASSPSDRNTEAFF. The CDR3 region has the DNA TGTGCCAGCAGTCCTTCGGACCGGAACACTGAAGCTTTCTTT.

This clonotype was seen more than once but under ten times. The genes are TRBV6-1 and TRBJ2-2, with unresolved D. Trimming removed 5 bases from V and 4 bases from J, with 8 bases in between. The CDR3 length is 13 residues. Looked up from germline, CDR1 is MNHNS and CDR2 is SASEGT. The CDR3 is CASSYRSTGELFF. In DNA, the CDR3 is TGTGCCAGCAGTTATAGGTCCACCGGGGAGCTGTTTTTT.

The chain carries TRBV27 and TRBJ2-3, with D maybe TRBD1 (5 bases). Germline V CDR1 and CDR2: MNHEY, SMNVEV (reference sequence). V dropped 2 bases and J dropped 2 bases, with 11 bases sitting between them. The CDR3 sequence is 15 residues long. CDR3: CASSLISGNTDTQYF. CDR3 DNA: TGTGCCAGCAGTTTAATCTCAGGGAACACAGATACGCAGTATTTT.

At least ten counts were recorded for this clonotype. The chain links TRBV12-3 or TRBV12-4 to TRBJ1-3; D unresolved. The CDR3 is 14 residues long. Trimming cost V 3 bases and J 0 bases, with 6 bases left between them. CDR3: CASSFVSSGNTIYF. CDR3 DNA: TGTGCCAGCAGTTTCGTAAGCTCTGGAAACACCATATATTTT.

This clonotype came up many times. The V and J genes are TRBV28 and TRBJ2-1, with 7 bases lining up with TRBD2. In germline, CDR1 is MDHEN, CDR2 SYDVKM. J was trimmed by 12 bases and V by 6 bases; bases with no gene match: 5. The CDR3 contains 11 residues. The CDR3 loop reads CASRAGVAQFF. The CDR3 nucleotides are TGTGCCAGCAGGGCGGGAGTTGCGCAGTTCTTC.

The genes are TRBV7-9 and TRBJ1-5; D is unresolved. The CDR3 has 14 residues. CDR1 and CDR2 from the germline V gene are SEHNR and FQNEAQ (reference sequence). The V end lost 4 bases, the J end lost 3 bases, and 10 bases lay between the germline ends. CDR3 sequence: CASSSTAANQPQHF. The CDR3, as DNA: TGTGCCAGCAGCTCCACCGCTGCCAATCAGCCCCAGCATTTT.

As for this clonotype: One end of the junction fails to match germline, which may point to a read error. The gene calls are TRBV10-3 and TRBJ2-7; a weak D match, TRBD2 (6 bases). CDR3 length: 12 residues. The germline V gene encodes CDR1 ENHRY and CDR2 SYGVKD. CDR3: CAIRTGGDEHYF. CDR3 nucleotide sequence: TGTGCCATCAGGACCGGAGGGGACGAGCATTACTTC.

At least ten counts were recorded for this clonotype. The rearrangement links TRBV6-1 to TRBJ2-2; D perhaps matches TRBD1 (6 bases). The germline CDR1 and CDR2 sequences are MNHNS and SASEGT. The V end lost 7 bases, the J end lost 3 bases, and 18 bases lay between the germline ends. CDR3 size: 16 residues. The CDR3 nucleotides read TGTGCCAGCACCTTGGGGTGGGGGCGCGACACCGGGGAGCTGTTTTTT. Amino acid sequence: CASTLGWGRDTGELFF.

There are many counts of this clonotype. The chain joins TRBV20-1 to TRBJ1-6; maybe TRBD1 (5 bases). Looked up from germline, CDR1 is DFQATT and CDR2 is SNEGSKA (reference sequence). V shed 1 base and J shed 7 bases, with 11 bases lying between them. CDR3 length: 14 residues. The CDR3 region has the DNA TGCAGTGCTAGAGGGGGACGGTTAAATTCACCCCTCCACTTT. It yields the protein CSARGGRLNSPLHF.